This T cell receptor beta chain was retrieved from a study of early T cells in non-severe SARS-CoV-2 infection (dated by TCRdb to 2020 to 2022). The study in broad terms: TCR sequencing used bulk RNA from unsorted whole blood, so alpha and beta chains could not be paired.

Libraries were prepared through 5' RACE. Sequencer: NextSeq 500. The TCR library protocol attached unique molecular identifiers to individual cDNA molecules to correct for sequencing error and PCR bias. Both TCR alpha and beta chains were sequenced, and tight co-correlation was observed between alpha and beta sequence abundances in each sample. The study's own analysis went as follows. Decombinator V4 was used to perform V gene, J gene and CDR3 annotation of TCR sequences. TCRs were defined as expanded if a significant change between any two time points was detected under a Poisson model with p below 0.0001. Abundances of TCRs were expressed as counts per million after normalisation to the total number of TCRs sequenced in each sample. MAIT TCRs were defined by TRAV1-2 paired with TRAJ12, TRAJ20 or TRAJ33, and iNKT TCRs by TRAV10 paired with TRAJ18. VDJdb, accessed on 1 November 2021, was searched for TCRs annotated for CMV, EBV and SARS-CoV-2, and TCRs annotated for more than one antigen were excluded. Using fastp at Q25 and MiXCR, TCRdb reprocessed the public reads and kept productive beta chains. When rows share a CDR3 protein, they turn into one entry using the most common DNA and genes. The authors' filters were not applied to this entry. This sample gives tens of thousands of distinct CDR3 sequences in total; approximately 16% of them show up just once. The ten largest clones represent approximately 5.1% of the sample.

The cysteine opens and the phenylalanine closes a CDR3 of 11 amino acids. The DNA shown is the 33-base CDR3, in frame from base 1. Reading the germline V gene (reference sequence) gives CDR1 LNHDA and CDR2 SQIVND. Trimming at the junction amounts to 1 base on V and 6 bases on J, and the germline ends lie 0 bases apart. The study was a case-control design nested within a healthcare worker cohort in London, UK, with weekly nasopharyngeal swab PCR tests and blood sampling. Healthcare workers were recruited between 23 and 31 March 2020, during the week of the UK lockdown, and were followed weekly for up to about 15 weeks. Overall study outcomes, separate from this receptor: VDJdb matching was skewed toward anti-spike CD8 responses, so virus-specific expansions were likely underestimated and private and CD4 specificities were missed.

This clonotype was recorded at least ten times. The antigen it recognizes is unknown. No base quality information exists; no much larger clone differs at one position. The sequence links TRBV19 to TRBJ2-2; no confident D gene assignment can be made. This clonotype was obtained from an adult who was a healthcare worker with PCR-confirmed SARS-CoV-2 infection or an uninfected control (not recorded which). The sample consisted of whole blood, taken at baseline. The nucleotides are TGTGCCAGTAGTATAGCCGGGGAGCTGTTTTTT. This is translated as CASSIAGELFF.